This T cell receptor beta chain was identified in a study of shared clonotypes between healthy human individuals. The overall study: There were three CD4 naive, three CD4 memory, two CD8 naive and one CD8 memory plates per donor.

Whole-study results and caveats: Only blood was sampled; tissue repertoires likely differ. Generation probabilities of non-shared clonotypes were lower (relative to those shared by all four donors). Shared across several donors were 4% to 6% of the naive CD4 clonotypes.

Assay: immunoSEQ multiplex PCR; the TCRdb copy retains only in-frame clones and omits some. The repertoire holds 2 million to 2.5 million clones, roughly 93% seen once, with about 0.37% in the top ten. Germline CDR1 reads ENHRY; CDR2 reads SYGVKD. This CDR3 is 13 amino acids long. V shed 2 bases and J shed 3 bases, with 4 bases lying between them. Comments on this clone: What it binds is unknown.

The specimen was naive CD4+ T cells from PBMCs. Subset described: CD45RA+ positively selected. The chain carries TRBV10-3 and TRBJ1-4; no definite D call. The receptor's source is a man aged 18 to 30 in good health. Some clones in this sample may be carry-over from other donors' samples. CDR3 sequence: CAISEPANEKLFF. In nucleotides, the CDR3 is TGTGCCATCAGTGAGCCGGCTAATGAAAAACTGTTTTTT.